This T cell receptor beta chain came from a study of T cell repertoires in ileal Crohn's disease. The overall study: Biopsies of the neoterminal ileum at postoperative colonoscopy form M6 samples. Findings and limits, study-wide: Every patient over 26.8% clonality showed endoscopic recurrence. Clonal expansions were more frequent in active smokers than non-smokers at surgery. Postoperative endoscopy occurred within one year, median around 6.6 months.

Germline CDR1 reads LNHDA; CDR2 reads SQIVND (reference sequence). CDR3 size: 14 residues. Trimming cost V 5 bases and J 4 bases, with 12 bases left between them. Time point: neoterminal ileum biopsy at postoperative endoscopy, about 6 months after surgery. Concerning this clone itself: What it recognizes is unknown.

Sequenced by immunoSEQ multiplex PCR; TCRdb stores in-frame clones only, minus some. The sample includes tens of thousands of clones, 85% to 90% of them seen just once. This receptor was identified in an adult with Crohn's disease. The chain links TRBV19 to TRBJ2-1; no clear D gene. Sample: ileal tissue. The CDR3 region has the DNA TGTGCCAGTAGTTCCCGGGTACTATACAATGAGCAGTTCTTC. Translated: CASSSRVLYNEQFF. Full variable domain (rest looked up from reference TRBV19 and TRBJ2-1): DGGITQSPKYLFRKEGQNVTLSCEQNLNHDAMYWYRQDPGQGLRLIYYSQIVNDFQKGDIAEGYSVSREKKESFPLTVTSAQKNPTAFYLCASSSRVLYNEQFFGPGTRLTVL.